This section outlines one T cell receptor beta chain sequence together with its context. What it recognizes is unknown. The data are from a study of radiation and T cells in renal cell carcinoma. Study conclusions and caveats: Pretreatment tumor biopsies were lacking, so baseline clonotypes are unknown. Top tumor clonotypes rose in blood 2 weeks post-radiation, then contracted.

Here immunoSEQ multiplex PCR was the method, and the copy in TCRdb shows in-frame clones only, minus some. The data hold over 55,000 clones, with around 78% observed a single time. The time point denotes: blood 2 weeks post-SBRT. As for treatment: 15 Gy SBRT to primary tumor, nephrectomy 4 weeks later. This renal cell carcinoma was of the clear cell type. CDR1 and CDR2 from the germline V gene are SQVTM and ANQGSEA. This CDR3 is 16 amino acids long. V was cut by 7 bases and J by 3 bases, with 23 bases left in between. Sequences were derived from blood, sampled from a patient whose treatment included radiotherapy and nephrectomy. The V and J genes are TRBV29-1 and TRBJ2-3, with D tentatively TRBD2 (6 bases). The receptor comes from a man aged 60-69 years with renal cell carcinoma. CDR3 sequence (DNA): TGCAGCGCCGATGGGGGAGGCATGGGATTGACAGATACGCAGTATTTT. The encoded protein is CSADGGGMGLTDTQYF.